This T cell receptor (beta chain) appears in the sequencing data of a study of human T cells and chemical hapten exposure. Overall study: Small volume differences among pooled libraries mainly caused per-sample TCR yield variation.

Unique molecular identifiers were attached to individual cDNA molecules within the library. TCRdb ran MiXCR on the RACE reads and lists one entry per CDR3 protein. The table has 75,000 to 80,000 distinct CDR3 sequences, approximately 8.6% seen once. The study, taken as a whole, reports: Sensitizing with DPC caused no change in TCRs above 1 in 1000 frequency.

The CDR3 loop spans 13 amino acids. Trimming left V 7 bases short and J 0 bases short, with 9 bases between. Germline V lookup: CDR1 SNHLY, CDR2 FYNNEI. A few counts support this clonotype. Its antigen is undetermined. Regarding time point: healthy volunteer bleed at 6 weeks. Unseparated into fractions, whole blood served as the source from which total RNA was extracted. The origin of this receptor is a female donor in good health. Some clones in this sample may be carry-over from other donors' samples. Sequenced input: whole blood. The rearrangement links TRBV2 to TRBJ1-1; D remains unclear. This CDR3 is CASTGEMNTEAFF. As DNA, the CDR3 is TGTGCCAGCACCGGGGAAATGAACACTGAAGCTTTCTTT.